This T cell receptor (beta chain) was identified during a study of T cell responses to AZD1222 COVID-19 vaccine (dated by TCRdb to the early 2020s). Context from the whole study: TCR sequencing covered 230 to 250 trial participants: about 210 given two doses of AZD1222 and about 26 given two doses of MenACWY control vaccine. Trial participants were enrolled by age into 18-55, 56-69 and 70-plus year subgroups, with around 150, 28 and 57 TCR-sequenced participants respectively.

This specimen's time point label, per the study, means: about 28 days (+/-7) after the second vaccine dose. Because spike-specific TCR depth and breadth did not differ between the two schedules, AZD1222 recipients who got a second dose at roughly 4 weeks were pooled with those who got a second dose at roughly 12 weeks. The vaccinee samples were drawn from two UK trials, COV001 and COV002, one of which was a single-blind randomized controlled phase 2/3 trial testing AZD1222 (ChAdOx1 nCoV-19) in healthy adults. Trial participant PBMC samples were collected at day 0 and day 28 after the second dose for TCRbeta chain sequencing. The CDR3 regions of human TCRbeta chains were analyzed by immunosequencing. Concerning the study's data processing: Repertoire TCRs were checked for matches against a reference library of SARS-CoV-2-specific TCRs that had been generated using the MIRA antigen-specificity platform. Breadth was defined as the fraction of unique TCRs that were SARS-CoV-2-associated. Depth was defined as the fraction of total T cells that were SARS-CoV-2-associated. Using the MIRA data, each spike-specific TCR was assigned both to the spike region to which the TCR was reactive and to a CD4 or CD8 class. Log10-transformed breadth and depth values were compared by one-way ANOVA with Sidak's multiple comparisons tests. Imported from immuneACCESS, the table was reduced by TCRdb to in-frame sequences with V and J called. These copies leave out some clones; in studies compared against another copy, an unresolved V gene accounts for under half, and the cause of the remainder is not known. V, J and clone size derive from that table, while D and trimming were established from the DNA sequence. The sample data list about 120,000 clones, and about nine tenths of these were observed just once. In total, the top ten clones hold 2.5% to 3% of the sample.

V is clipped by 8 bases and J by 7 bases, and the sequence between their germline boundaries is 15 bases long. The germline V gene provides CDR1 SGHDN and CDR2 FVKESK. Including the terminal cysteine and phenylalanine, the CDR3 comprises 14 residues. The DNA shown is the 42-base CDR3, in frame from base 1. Regarding this clone: Its antigen specificity is not known. Within one base of it there is no much larger clone, and no base qualities were kept.

General study outcomes and caveats: In the small 56-69-year group, the increase in depth fell short of significance, most likely because of low power. Most participants were white British and females outnumbered males, and the authors suggested that clonal diversity may have been underestimated. After two AZD1222 doses, spike-specific TCR breadth and depth were significantly higher than at day 0 and than in MenACWY recipients. Reportedly, close to half of the unique spike-specific TCRs recognized epitopes lying outside the regions that are mutated in the B.1.351 and B.1.1.7 variants. The whole spike protein was spanned by vaccine-associated CD4 TCRs, and dominant responses were seen in regions 160-218 and 743-854. Because no day 14 peak-response samples were available, repertoires were characterized only after the peak T cell response. Conclusions about previously exposed vaccinees are limited, since just five or six AZD1222 recipients were seropositive for SARS-CoV-2 at baseline.

Specimen: peripheral blood, collected 28 days after the second AZD1222 dose. The chain employs TRBV14 and TRBJ1-6; TRBD1 is possibly the D segment (6 matching bases). This receptor was obtained from an adult who received the AZD1222 COVID-19 vaccine. This receptor has the CDR3 CASGRGVRNSPLHF. The nucleotides are TGTGCCAGCGGGAGGGGGGTTCGGAATTCACCCCTCCACTTT. When the CDR3 is completed using the reference TRBV14 and TRBJ1-6 genes on either side, the full variable domain is EAGVTQFPSHSVIEKGQTVTLRCDPISGHDNLYWYRRVMGKEIKFLLHFVKESKQDESGMPNNRFLAERTGGTYSTLKVQPAELEDSGVYFCASGRGVRNSPLHFGNGTRLTVT.